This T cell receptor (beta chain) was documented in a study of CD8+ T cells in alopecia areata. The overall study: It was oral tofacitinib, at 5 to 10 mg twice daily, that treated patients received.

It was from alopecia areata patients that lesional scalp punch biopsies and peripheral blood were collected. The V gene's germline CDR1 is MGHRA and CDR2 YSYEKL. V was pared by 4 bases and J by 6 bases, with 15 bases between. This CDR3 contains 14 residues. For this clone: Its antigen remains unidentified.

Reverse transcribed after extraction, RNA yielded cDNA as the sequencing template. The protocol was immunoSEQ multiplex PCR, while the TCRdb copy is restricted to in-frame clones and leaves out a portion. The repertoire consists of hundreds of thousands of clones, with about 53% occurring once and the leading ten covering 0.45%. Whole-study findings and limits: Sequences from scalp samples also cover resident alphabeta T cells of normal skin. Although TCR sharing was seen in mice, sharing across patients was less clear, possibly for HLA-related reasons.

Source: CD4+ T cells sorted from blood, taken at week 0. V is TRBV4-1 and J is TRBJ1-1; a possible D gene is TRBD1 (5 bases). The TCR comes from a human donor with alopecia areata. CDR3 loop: CASSPGTRRPEAFF. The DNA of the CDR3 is TGCGCCAGCAGCCCCGGGACCCGACGTCCTGAAGCTTTCTTT.